Listed below are T cell receptor beta chains from one sample, sequenced in a study of T cell repertoires in cytomegalovirus infection. TCRdb used MiXCR to reprocess the reads, holding one entry per CDR3 protein. There are tens of thousands of distinct CDR3 sequences in the sample; 20% to 25% occur only once, and about 87% lies in the top ten. These TCRs are of unknown antigen specificity. The source was CD8+ T cells from cultured PBMCs, collected from culture after CMV antigen stimulation. These TCRs come from a human donor in good health (CMV status not recorded). Some clones in this sample may be carry-over from other donors' samples. The CDR3 runs from the conserved cysteine through the conserved F or W. A D gene is named only where the DNA matches it firmly. Only some rows state a clone size, as once, few, many or a class for expanded clones.

v_gene,abundance,j_gene,d_gene,CDR3aa,CDR3nt
TRBV6-6,NA,TRBJ2-2,TRBD2,CASSYSLSGRNTGELFF,TGTGCCAGCAGCTACTCCCTCAGCGGGAGGAACACCGGGGAGCTGTTTTTT
TRBV11-2,NA,TRBJ2-1,NA,CASSSSGGAYNEQFF,TGTGCCAGCAGCTCCTCTGGCGGGGCCTACAATGAGCAGTTCTTC
TRBV6-6,few,TRBJ2-5,NA,CASSLRTRETQYF,TGTGCCAGCAGTCTGAGGACTCGAGAGACCCAGTACTTC
TRBV7-6,NA,TRBJ2-7,NA,CASSPRTPPYEQYF,TGTGCCAGCAGCCCAAGGACGCCTCCCTACGAGCAGTACTTC
TRBV6-2/TRBV6-3,few,TRBJ2-1,TRBD1,CASSETGGDYNEQFF,TGTGCCAGCAGTGAGACAGGGGGGGATTACAATGAGCAGTTCTTC
TRBV7-3,NA,TRBJ2-1,NA,CASRLSNEQFF,TGTGCCAGCAGACTATCCAATGAGCAGTTCTTC
TRBV20-1,few,TRBJ1-1,NA,CSAPLRGGVEAFF,TGCAGTGCTCCCCTGAGGGGGGGCGTTGAAGCTTTCTTT
TRBV4-2,few,TRBJ2-6,NA,CASSLQVGSGANVLTF,TGTGCCAGCAGCCTTCAGGTAGGCTCTGGGGCCAACGTCCTGACTTTC
TRBV5-6,NA,TRBJ2-7,NA,CASSFSSREQYF,TGTGCCAGCAGCTTCTCGTCGCGGGAGCAGTACTTC
TRBV6-1,NA,TRBJ1-1,TRBD1,CASSDRGLDMNTEAFF,TGTGCCAGCAGTGACAGGGGGCTGGACATGAACACTGAAGCTTTCTTT
TRBV27,few,TRBJ2-7,NA,CANKGSYEQYF,TGTGCCAACAAGGGGTCCTACGAGCAGTACTTC
TRBV7-8,NA,TRBJ2-3,TRBD2,CASSLSGGSADTQYF,TGTGCCAGCAGCTTGAGCGGGGGGAGCGCAGATACGCAGTATTTT
TRBV27,few,TRBJ1-5,NA,CASSFLGSNQPQHF,TGTGCCAGCAGTTTTTTGGGTAGCAATCAGCCCCAGCATTTT
TRBV7-2,few,TRBJ1-2,NA,CASSPGAGDYGYTF,TGTGCCAGCAGCCCCGGGGCAGGAGACTATGGCTACACCTTC
TRBV6-1,NA,TRBJ1-1,NA,CASSYPEEAFF,TGTGCCAGCAGTTACCCGGAAGAAGCTTTCTTT
TRBV27,NA,TRBJ2-2,NA,CASSLQGTVRELFF,TGTGCCAGCAGCCTACAGGGAACAGTAAGGGAGCTGTTTTTT
TRBV5-6,few,TRBJ2-1,NA,CASSLVPGEYNEQFF,TGTGCCAGCAGCTTGGTGCCAGGGGAATACAATGAGCAGTTCTTC
TRBV4-3,few,TRBJ2-6,TRBD1,CASSPTGDSGANVLTF,TGCGCCAGCAGCCCGACAGGGGACTCTGGGGCCAACGTCCTGACTTTC
TRBV20-1,NA,TRBJ2-7,TRBD2,CSAKGTSGNYEQYF,TGCAGTGCAAAAGGGACTAGCGGGAACTACGAGCAGTACTTC
TRBV6-5,NA,TRBJ2-6,TRBD1,CASSYRQGAGSGANVLTF,TGTGCCAGCAGTTACAGGCAGGGGGCTGGCTCTGGGGCCAACGTCCTGACTTTC
TRBV12-3/TRBV12-4,NA,TRBJ1-1,NA,CASRYKGGNTEAFF,TGTGCCAGCAGATATAAAGGGGGGAACACTGAAGCTTTCTTT
TRBV4-1,few,TRBJ1-1,NA,CASSQVRGSDFEAFF,TGCGCCAGCAGCCAAGTCAGGGGAAGTGATTTTGAAGCTTTCTTT
TRBV7-6,NA,TRBJ2-2,NA,CATSTSLAGNTGELFF,TGTGCCACCTCGACCAGTTTGGCGGGGAACACCGGGGAGCTGTTTTTT
TRBV7-2,few,TRBJ2-1,NA,CASSLHDSSNEQFF,TGTGCCAGCAGCTTACATGATTCTAGCAATGAGCAGTTCTTC
TRBV12-3/TRBV12-4,many,TRBJ2-2,TRBD2,CASSSLGGLDSNTGELFF,TGTGCCAGCAGTTCTCTTGGGGGACTAGATTCAAACACCGGGGAGCTGTTTTTT
TRBV11-1,few,TRBJ2-7,TRBD2,CASSSFPGRGPYEQYF,TGTGCCAGCAGCTCGTTCCCTGGGAGGGGACCGTACGAGCAGTACTTC
TRBV6-5,NA,TRBJ2-6,TRBD2,CASSLLGSGAGANVLTF,TGTGCCAGCAGTCTCCTCGGGAGCGGGGCTGGGGCCAACGTCCTGACTTTC
TRBV6-8,NA,TRBJ1-4,NA,CASSYSIGGHEKLFF,TGTGCCAGCAGTTACTCGATTGGGGGCCATGAAAAACTGTTTTTT